This TCR beta chain was retrieved from a study of T cells in Graves' hyperthyroidism and ophthalmopathy. Broader study findings: Researchers found most expanded thyroid clonotypes above 0.001 in blood as well.

With regard to this clonotype: Its target is not known.

This CDR3 spans 14 amino acids. With 10 bases removed from V and 0 bases from J, the gap between germline ends came to 13 bases. CDR1 is MDHEN and CDR2 is SYDVKM in the germline V gene. Uncontrolled infection, other autoimmune disease, pregnancy or lactation excluded patients. In making diagnoses, clinical symptoms, serum thyroxine and TRAb, thyroid ultrasound and orbital computed tomography were all used. PBMCs came from more than 9.5 ml fresh peripheral blood. It was RNA transcripts that yielded the amplified TCR beta CDR3 regions. When the TCR CDR3 underwent first-round RT-PCR, the HTBI primer set was used. TCRdb used MiXCR to reprocess the multiplex PCR reads, holding one entry per CDR3 protein. The sample contains around 690,000 distinct CDR3 sequences, less than 25% of which appear only once.

This rearrangement joins TRBV28 to TRBJ2-4; D unresolved. Sequenced: blood. The clonotype comes from a man aged 30-40 years with Graves' ophthalmopathy. CDR3 sequence reads: CATCSGLAKNIQYF. In DNA, the CDR3 is TGTGCCACCTGTAGTGGGTTAGCCAAAAACATTCAGTACTTC. Full variable domain (remainder filled in from reference TRBV28 and TRBJ2-4): DVKVTQSSRYLVKRTGEKVFLECVQDMDHENMFWYRQDPGLGLRLIYFSYDVKMKEKGDIPEGYSVSREKKERFSLILESASTNQTSMYLCATCSGLAKNIQYFGAGTRLSVL.